This TCR beta chain was obtained from a study of shared clonotypes between healthy human individuals. About the research overall: Each donor contributed plates that comprised three CD4 naive, three CD4 memory, two CD8 naive and one CD8 memory.

This CDR3 region has 16 residues. With 0 bases removed from V and 0 bases from J, the gap between germline ends came to 8 bases. Germline V gene sequence: CDR1 SGHVS, CDR2 FQNEAQ. For sorted subsets, approximately 0.2 ug DNA per replicate equaled approximately 32,000 T cell genomes. The repertoire was sequenced with immunoSEQ multiplex PCR; TCRdb's copy has only in-frame clones and lacks some. The table shows approximately 2,000,000 clones, with around 92% occurring only once. Every contributor of samples was a Caucasian grown-up residing in Nashville, Tennessee. CD4+ cells underwent separation, giving CD45RA+ naive and CD45RA-negative memory subsets.

The sequence came from a man between 18 and 29 years old in good health. Some clones in this sample may be carry-over from other donors' samples. The source material was naive CD4+ T cells from PBMCs. Described subset: CD45RA+ positively selected. The J gene is TRBJ2-2, the V gene TRBV7-8; D unresolved. The DNA for the CDR3 is TGTGCCAGCAGCTTAGCGGCGGCACCGAACACCGGGGAGCTGTTTTTT. Encoded protein: CASSLAAAPNTGELFF.